This TCR beta chain was observed in a study of T-cell memory formation after mild COVID-19. Whole-study context: Clusters were largely donor specific. Study results and limitations: Mostly located in CM and EM were contracting CD4+ clones, with contracting CD8+ clones located in EMRA. The finding that pre-infection memory included some responding clones suggested that cross-reactive memory joined. Clones contracting across day 15 to 85 had a balanced CD4/CD8 profile; later expanding clones leaned CD4+.

TCRdb reprocessed the 5' RACE reads via MiXCR and lists one record per CDR3 protein. The sample yields 350,000 or so distinct CDR3 sequences, roughly 21% seen once. In the case of this clonotype: Its antigen remains unknown.

Unmatched junction bases numbered 14, after V lost 9 bases and J lost 3 bases. CDR3 length equals 17 residues. Looked up from germline, CDR1 is KGHDR and CDR2 is SFDVKD. What was sequenced was PBMCs or a T cell subset sorted from them (not recorded which). V usage is TRBV24-1 and J usage is TRBJ2-3; 10 positions match TRBD1. The receptor's source is an adult woman who had mild COVID-19 (a few samples of this study predate the infection). Cell type and time point are not known. The CDR3 region has the DNA TGTGCCACCGGGGGACAGGGGCTGTCGTTTAGGACAGATACGCAGTATTTT. Translating gives CATGGQGLSFRTDTQYF.